Presented here are 4 T cell receptor beta chains from one specimen sequenced in a study of cytomegalovirus exposure and HLA in healthy donors. Both 60 Vbeta primers and 13 Jbeta primers went into the PCR. Using immunoSEQ multiplex PCR, the repertoire was profiled, and TCRdb retains in-frame clones only, with some absent. Of around 220,000 clones in the sample, 70% to 85% are singletons; the top ten hold 0.2% to 0.25%. Sequencing was done on a sample of PBMCs. The receptors were gathered from a girl aged 2-10 years in good health and CMV-seronegative.

The rearrangement links TRBV7-3 to TRBJ2-1; perhaps TRBD2 as D (6 bases). Germline V gene lookup returns CDR1 SGHTA and CDR2 FQGTGA. The CDR3 totals 11 residues. V was shortened by 5 bases and J by 7 bases, with 6 bases between the two germline ends. The CDR3 protein is CASSRGNEQFF. The CDR3 nucleotides read TGTGCCAGCAGCCGGGGGAATGAGCAGTTCTTC.

This clone came up once. The chain links TRBV10-1 to TRBJ1-1; D is unclear. With 4 bases removed from V and 0 bases from J, the gap between germline ends came to 6 bases. This CDR3 is built from 13 residues. Germline CDR1 WNHNN, CDR2 SYGVQD (reference sequence). The CDR3: CASSGEMNTEAFF. CDR3 nucleotide sequence: TGCGCCAGCAGTGGAGAAATGAACACTGAAGCTTTCTTT.

The genes are TRBV5-4 and TRBJ1-5, with D possibly being TRBD1 (5 bases). Germline CDR1 is SGHNT and CDR2 is YYREEE (reference sequence). The CDR3 spans 13 residues. Trimming left V 4 bases short and J 5 bases short, with 10 bases between. CDR3 sequence reads: CASSPGVDQPQHF. DNA for the CDR3: TGTGCCAGCAGCCCGGGGGTTGATCAGCCCCAGCATTTT.

The chain combines TRBV2 with TRBJ2-4, with 12 bases that match TRBD2. The V segment lost 6 bases and the J segment 1 base; nucleotides outside the gene matches: 7. Germline loops: CDR1 SNHLY, CDR2 FYNNEI. CDR3 size: 17 residues. This chain's CDR3 is CASSLTSGSSAKNIQYF. The CDR3, as DNA: TGTGCCAGCAGCCTGACTAGCGGGAGTAGCGCCAAAAACATTCAGTACTTC.